The 18 T cell receptor beta chains listed next were all sequenced from one sample in a study of shared clonotypes between healthy human individuals. Clones were read by immunoSEQ multiplex PCR, and TCRdb kept only the in-frame ones, dropping some. The sample has a few hundred thousand clones, 65% seen once. The specimen sequenced was memory CD4+ T cells sorted from blood. The subset here: CD45RA-negative fraction. The origin of the receptors is a man aged 30 to 45 in good health.

V and J are TRBV5-1 and TRBJ2-1; maybe TRBD2 (7 bases). Germline V gene sequence: CDR1 SGHRS, CDR2 YFSETQ. The CDR3 extends over 14 amino acids. The V gene lost 1 base and the J gene lost 4 bases, with 9 bases spanning the gap. The CDR3 DNA reads TGCGCCAGCAGCTTGAGGGGGGGTTACAATGAGCAGTTCTTC. Translated: CASSLRGGYNEQFF.

The CDR3 is CASSLGTRVADTQYF. CDR3 DNA sequence: TGTGCCAGCAGCTTAGGGACTAGGGTGGCAGATACGCAGTATTTT. The rearrangement links TRBV5-4 to TRBJ2-3, with TRBD2 identical over 8 bases. The CDR3 is 15 residues long. V shed 2 bases, J shed 4 bases, and the junction held 6 bases outside the gene matches. Germline V gene lookup returns CDR1 SGHNT and CDR2 YYREEE (reference sequence). Combining the CDR3 with reference TRBV5-4 and TRBJ2-3 gives the whole variable domain ETGVTQSPTHLIKTRGQQVTLRCSSQSGHNTVSWYQQALGQGPQFIFQYYREEENGRGNFPPRFSGLQFPNYSSELNVNALELDDSALYLCASSLGTRVADTQYFGPGTRLTVL.

This clone was detected a few times. CDR3 in DNA: TGTGCCAGCAGCTTAGTAAGAGGCAGCAAGAACTACGAGCAGTACTTC. It is translated as CASSLVRGSKNYEQYF. The rearrangement uses TRBV11-2 and TRBJ2-7; D gene uncertain. The germline V and J ends were trimmed by 1 base and 3 bases, with 16 bases remaining between them. The CDR3 has 16 amino acids. Per the germline V gene, CDR1 is SGHAT and CDR2 is FQNNGV.

J is TRBJ2-6 and V is TRBV6-6; no clear D gene. V lost 2 bases to trimming and J lost 7 bases, with 9 bases between them. CDR1 is MNHNY, CDR2 SVGAGI, per germline (reference sequence). The CDR3 is 14 amino acids. CDR3: CASSYDDGANVLTF. The DNA of the CDR3 is TGTGCCAGCAGTTACGATGACGGAGCCAACGTCCTGACTTTC.

This clone was seen just once. This sequence joins TRBV6-1 and TRBJ2-7, with 8 bases that match TRBD1. CDR3 length equals 14 residues. Germline CDR1 and CDR2: MNHNS and SASEGT. V was clipped by 6 bases and J by 5 bases; unmatched bases: 9. Written as DNA, the CDR3 is TGTGCCAGCAGGGAACAGGGGGTGGGGGACGAGCAGTACTTC. This gives the protein CASREQGVGDEQYF.

The genes are TRBV10-3 and TRBJ2-5; TRBD2 matches at 9 bases. The germline V gene has CDR1 ENHRY and CDR2 SYGVKD. The CDR3 has 14 amino acids. Trimming took 5 bases from V and 4 from J; bases not matched to a gene: 5. DNA of the CDR3: TGTGCCATCAGTTTAGCGGGAGCGGGAGAGACCCAGTACTTC. The encoded protein is CAISLAGAGETQYF.

V is TRBV11-1 and J is TRBJ2-7; TRBD2 aligns across 8 bases. This CDR3 has 18 amino acids. V lost 5 bases to trimming and J lost 0 bases; unmatched junction nucleotides: 15. From germline, CDR1 is SGHAT and CDR2 FQDESV (reference sequence). CDR3 nucleotides: TGTGCCAGCAGCCATCCCGGGACTAGTGGCCCTTTCTCCTACGAGCAGTACTTC. Translated, it gives CASSHPGTSGPFSYEQYF.

V gene TRBV5-1 combines with J gene TRBJ2-1; D call uncertain. Germline V CDR1 and CDR2: SGHRS, YFSETQ. This CDR3 comprises 11 residues. V lost 6 bases and J lost 10, with 11 bases in between. The CDR3 region has the DNA TGCGCCAGCAAGCTCTCCATGGAGCAGTTCTTC. It specifies CASKLSMEQFF.

The CDR3 spells CASSEGDIAFYGYTF. CDR3 bases: TGTGCCAGCAGTGAAGGGGACATCGCATTCTATGGCTACACCTTC. The V call is TRBV2, the J call TRBJ1-2; perhaps TRBD1 as D (6 bases). The CDR3 extends over 15 amino acids. CDR1 is SNHLY, CDR2 FYNNEI, per germline. V was cut by 1 base and J by 4 bases, with 13 bases left in between.

For this clone: Other DNA sequences from this sample encode an identical CDR3 as well. CDR3 residues: CASSDYSNQPQHF. CDR3 bases: TGTGCCAGCAGTGATTACAGCAATCAGCCCCAGCATTTT. This chain joins TRBV2 and TRBJ1-5; D gene uncertain. The germline V and J ends were trimmed by 3 bases and 1 base, with 4 bases remaining between them. Looked up from germline, CDR1 is SNHLY and CDR2 is FYNNEI. This CDR3 contains 13 residues. The variable domain in full, completed from reference TRBV2 and TRBJ1-5, reads EPEVTQTPSHQVTQMGQEVILRCVPISNHLYFYWYRQILGQKVEFLVSFYNNEISEKSEIFDDQFSVERPDGSNFTLKIRSTKLEDSAMYFCASSDYSNQPQHFGDGTRLSIL.

In this sample, this clone turned up once. This chain uses TRBV28 with TRBJ2-7; no firm D call. Trimming took off 10 bases at V and 3 bases at J, with 10 bases between the two ends. Germline loops: CDR1 MDHEN, CDR2 SYDVKM. CDR3 length: 11 amino acids. The CDR3 is CATTLNYEQYF. CDR3 sequence (DNA): TGTGCCACTACACTCAACTACGAGCAGTACTTC.

This clone was seen only once. In DNA, the CDR3 is TGTGCCAGCAGCTTCGGGCTAGCGACGACCGGGGAGCTGTTTTTT. Its protein product is CASSFGLATTGELFF. The chain recombines TRBV11-2 with TRBJ2-2; D perhaps matches TRBD2 (6 bases). This CDR3 has 15 amino acids. V shed 3 bases and J shed 5 bases, with 13 bases lying between them. Germline V gene sequence: CDR1 SGHAT, CDR2 FQNNGV.

This chain connects TRBV14 to TRBJ2-7, with 8 nucleotides matching TRBD2. Germline trimming cut 0 bases from V and 3 bases from J; bases unmatched to any gene: 7. CDR1 and CDR2 from the germline V gene are SGHDN and FVKESK. The CDR3 runs 16 residues. For the CDR3, the DNA is TGTGCCAGCAGCCAAGATTACCCGGGAGGGGGCTACGAGCAGTACTTC. Translation gives CASSQDYPGGGYEQYF.

The chain carries TRBV14 and TRBJ2-5; 7 bases map to TRBD2. CDR3 size: 13 residues. V dropped 3 bases and J dropped 7; count of bases not matched to a gene: 5. Germline V gene lookup returns CDR1 SGHDN and CDR2 FVKESK. The CDR3 here is CASSHGTIPTQYF. In nucleotides, the CDR3 is TGTGCCAGCAGCCATGGGACTATTCCGACCCAGTACTTC.

In its sample, this clone was seen once. The CDR3 nucleotides are TGTGCCAGCAGCTTGGGGCATATCACCACAGATACGCAGTATTTT. Its protein product is CASSLGHITTDTQYF. The rearrangement joins TRBV5-6 to TRBJ2-3, with D uncertain. Germline CDR1 and CDR2: SGHDT and YYEEEE. This CDR3 has 15 amino acids. V was shortened by 0 bases and J by 2 bases, with 10 bases between the two germline ends.

The CDR3 protein is CASSSRTSSNEQFF. CDR3 in DNA: TGTGCCAGCAGCTCCCGGACTAGTAGCAATGAGCAGTTCTTC. This chain joins TRBV5-4 and TRBJ2-1; 7 bases are a match to TRBD2. V dropped 3 bases and J dropped 6; count of bases not matched to a gene: 6. There are 14 residues in the CDR3. Germline values: CDR1 SGHNT, CDR2 YYREEE (reference sequence).

The chain employs TRBV9 and TRBJ1-5; D ambiguous. The CDR3 has 13 residues. Per germline, CDR1 SGDLS and CDR2 YYNGEE. V dropped 0 bases and J dropped 7 bases, with 8 bases sitting between them. The CDR3 loop reads CASSVDNIQPQHF. The CDR3 coding sequence is TGTGCCAGCAGCGTAGACAATATACAGCCCCAGCATTTT.

The chain uses TRBV11-3 and TRBJ1-1; the match to TRBD1 covers 9 bases. J lost 2 bases, V lost 2 bases, and 12 bases had no gene match. The germline V gene has CDR1 SGHNT and CDR2 YENEEA. The CDR3 is 18 residues long. The CDR3 bases are TGTGCCAGCAGCTTAATGGGGGGGACAGGGAGGGACAACACTGAAGCTTTCTTT. Amino acid sequence: CASSLMGGTGRDNTEAFF.